One and the same sample provided the 25 T cell receptor beta chains below, sequenced in a study of T cell changes during pregnancy in multiple sclerosis. Sequencing was performed with immunoSEQ multiplex PCR; in TCRdb, only in-frame clones are kept and a portion is missing. The sample shows some 71,000 clones, approximately 90% of them seen only once. The sequences come from peripheral blood, collected in the third trimester of pregnancy. All receptors derive from a female donor with multiple sclerosis, enrolled in a pregnancy study.

This chain links TRBV4-1 with TRBJ2-7, with D possibly being TRBD2 (5 bases). Germline CDR1 and CDR2: MGHRA and YSYEKL. Trimming stripped 4 bases from V and 0 bases from J, with 16 bases between. CDR3 length equals 16 residues. CDR3 in DNA: TGCGCCAGCAGCCGGCTAGTCCGGGATAACTCCTACGAGCAGTACTTC. This gives the protein CASSRLVRDNSYEQYF.

This sequence joins TRBV6-5 and TRBJ2-5, with 8 nucleotides matching TRBD2. V was pared by 4 bases and J by 5 bases, with 3 bases of the junction left unmatched. CDR1 is MNHEY, CDR2 SVGAGI, per germline. This CDR3 is 13 amino acids long. The CDR3 region is CASSSAGVETQYF. CDR3 nucleotide sequence: TGTGCCAGCAGTTCAGCGGGGGTGGAGACCCAGTACTTC.

The genes are TRBV7-6 and TRBJ1-6, with D possibly matching TRBD1 (6 bases). V shed 0 bases and J shed 9 bases, with 15 bases lying between them. This CDR3 region has 16 residues. The germline V gene encodes CDR1 SGHVS and CDR2 FNYEAQ. The CDR3 nucleotides are TGTGCCAGCAGCTTAGCCCCTCAGGGGAAGGGTTCACCCCTCCACTTT. It yields the protein CASSLAPQGKGSPLHF.

The V call is TRBV4-1, the J call TRBJ1-2, with D unresolved. In germline, CDR1 is MGHRA, CDR2 YSYEKL. V gave up 1 base and J gave up 8 bases, with 11 bases separating them. The CDR3 consists of 13 residues. The DNA for the CDR3 is TGCGCCAGCAGCCAAGTAGGAGGGATAGGCTACACCTTC. Its translation: CASSQVGGIGYTF.

V gene TRBV7-2 combines with J gene TRBJ1-1, with unresolved D. Germline-derived CDR1 and CDR2 are SGHTA and FQGNSA. CDR3 size: 13 residues. The germline V and J ends were trimmed by 3 bases and 5 bases, with 10 bases remaining between them. CDR3 region: CASSLTPVTEAFF. DNA for the CDR3: TGTGCCAGCAGCTTGACTCCCGTTACTGAAGCTTTCTTT. Full variable domain (outside the CDR3, taken from reference TRBV7-2 and TRBJ1-1): GAGVSQSPSNKVTEKGKDVELRCDPISGHTALYWYRQSLGQGLEFLIYFQGNSAPDKSGLPSDRFSAERTGGSVSTLTIQRTQQEDSAVYLCASSLTPVTEAFFGQGTRLTVV.

The rearrangement links TRBV19 to TRBJ1-5; D is unclear. The CDR3 is made up of 14 amino acids. Trimming stripped 8 bases from V and 6 bases from J, with 17 bases between. Germline V gene sequence: CDR1 LNHDA, CDR2 SQIVND (reference sequence). The CDR3 bases are TGTGCCAGTCTAAGGAGGTACGCCGTTCAGCCCCAGCATTTT. Translated, it gives CASLRRYAVQPQHF.

The chain employs TRBV4-3 and TRBJ2-4; 8 bases match TRBD1. This CDR3 is 15 amino acids long. Trimming took 2 bases from V and 5 from J; bases not matched to a gene: 5. Germline V gene data show CDR1 as LGHNA and CDR2 as YSLEER. CDR3 amino acids: CASSQYGQGENIQYF. CDR3 in DNA: TGCGCCAGCAGCCAATACGGACAGGGCGAAAACATTCAGTACTTC.

The rearrangement links TRBV29-1 to TRBJ2-7; 10 nucleotides align to TRBD1. The CDR3 covers 14 residues. The germline CDR1 and CDR2 sequences are SQVTM and ANQGSEA. J lost 1 base, V lost 7 bases, and 7 bases had no gene match. This CDR3 is CSALRDRGSYEQYF. The CDR3 DNA reads TGCAGCGCCTTGCGGGACAGGGGTTCCTACGAGCAGTACTTC.

The V call is TRBV18, the J call TRBJ1-3; maybe TRBD1 (5 bases). The CDR3 consists of 18 residues. Germline V gene lookup returns CDR1 KGHSH and CDR2 LQKENI. Trimming stripped 2 bases from V and 4 bases from J, with 21 bases between. CDR3 DNA: TGTGCCAGCTCACCAATCAGTGCGGGGGGAAATGGAGGAAACACCATATATTTT. Translating gives CASSPISAGGNGGNTIYF.

The V and J genes are TRBV4-3 and TRBJ2-5, with 12 nucleotides matching TRBD1. Germline CDR1 and CDR2: LGHNA and YSLEER. The trim removed 0 bases at V and 5 bases at J, leaving 4 bases unmatched. CDR3 size: 16 residues. For the CDR3, the DNA is TGCGCCAGCAGCCAAGATATTGGGACAGGGGGCGAGACCCAGTACTTC. This sequence encodes CASSQDIGTGGETQYF.

The chain is built from TRBV7-9 and TRBJ2-1, with D possibly being TRBD2 (7 bases). V was trimmed by 1 base and J by 9 bases, leaving 16 bases between them. This CDR3 has 15 residues. CDR1 is SEHNR, CDR2 FQNEAQ, per germline (reference sequence). The CDR3 sequence is CASSLGEGTLGEQFF. The CDR3 nucleotides are TGTGCCAGCAGCTTAGGGGAGGGGACACTGGGTGAGCAGTTCTTC.

V is TRBV30 and J is TRBJ2-1, with D hard to call. Looked up from germline, CDR1 is GTSNPN and CDR2 is SVGIG (reference sequence). V lost 5 bases to trimming and J lost 0 bases, with 17 bases between them. The CDR3 consists of 16 residues. The CDR3 DNA reads TGTGCCTGGCCGCACAGAAGGCCATACTCCTACAATGAGCAGTTCTTC. This encodes CAWPHRRPYSYNEQFF.

J is TRBJ1-2 and V is TRBV4-3, with D unresolved. With 4 bases removed from V and 6 bases from J, the gap between germline ends came to 15 bases. Germline CDR1 is LGHNA and CDR2 is YSLEER. This CDR3 is built from 14 residues. CDR3 DNA: TGCGCCAGCAGCCCACTACCCTACCGGGATGGCTACACCTTC. It codes for CASSPLPYRDGYTF.

The chain recombines TRBV4-1 with TRBJ1-1, with 9 bases fitting TRBD1. Germline V lookup: CDR1 MGHRA, CDR2 YSYEKL. Trimming took 3 bases from V and 1 from J; bases not matched to a gene: 3. The CDR3 spans 15 residues. This CDR3 reads CASSHRQGENTEAFF. Written as DNA, the CDR3 is TGCGCCAGCAGCCATCGACAGGGGGAGAACACTGAAGCTTTCTTT.

This chain uses TRBV6-1 with TRBJ1-2; a weak D match, TRBD1 (6 bases). Germline CDR1 is MNHNS and CDR2 is SASEGT. The CDR3 is made up of 13 amino acids. V lost 7 bases to trimming and J lost 4 bases, with 13 bases between them. CDR3 bases: TGTGCCAGCACCCGCCGGGACATCTATGGCTACACCTTC. Amino acids: CASTRRDIYGYTF.

The sample holds a few counts of this clone. This chain joins TRBV2 and TRBJ1-6; 8 nucleotides align to TRBD1. The CDR3 extends over 15 amino acids. Unmatched junction bases numbered 13, after V lost 8 bases and J lost 10 bases. The V gene's germline CDR1 is SNHLY and CDR2 FYNNEI. The CDR3 DNA is TGTGCCAGCGGAATTTCAGGGGGCGGACAATCACCCCTCCACTTT. This gives the protein CASGISGGGQSPLHF.

The chain has TRBV15 and TRBJ2-1; 14 positions agree with TRBD2. Germline V CDR1 and CDR2: LNHNV, YYDKDF (reference sequence). The ends lost 5 bases at V and 1 base at J; junction bases unmatched: 10. This CDR3 contains 19 residues. CDR3 coding DNA: TGTGCCACCAGCTTGCCCGGGACTAGCGGGGGACTATCCTACAATGAGCAGTTCTTC. The encoded protein is CATSLPGTSGGLSYNEQFF.

This clone occurred a few times. In DNA form, the CDR3 reads TGTGCCAGTAGTATACGGCAGGGCGGTCAGCCCCAGCATTTT. Amino acid sequence: CASSIRQGGQPQHF. The chain uses TRBV19 and TRBJ1-5; possibly TRBD1 for D (5 bases). This CDR3 comprises 14 residues. V shed 2 bases and J shed 6 bases, with 11 bases lying between them. Looked up from germline, CDR1 is LNHDA and CDR2 is SQIVND (reference sequence).

The chain joins TRBV27 to TRBJ1-1; 8 positions match TRBD1. Unmatched junction bases numbered 4, after V lost 1 base and J lost 3 bases. This CDR3 is built from 15 residues. Germline V gene sequence: CDR1 MNHEY, CDR2 SMNVEV (reference sequence). The CDR3 spells CASSLFTGGYTEAFF. CDR3 DNA sequence: TGTGCCAGCAGTTTATTTACAGGGGGATACACTGAAGCTTTCTTT.

This chain connects TRBV30 to TRBJ1-1, with TRBD1 as a possible D gene (5 bases). V lost 4 bases and J 7 bases, leaving 10 bases between the germline ends. Germline V gene sequence: CDR1 GTSNPN, CDR2 SVGIG (reference sequence). The CDR3 runs to 11 residues. The CDR3 DNA reads as TGTGCCTGGAACAGGATTGGTGAAGCTTTCTTT. Translated, it gives CAWNRIGEAFF.

The chain links TRBV9 to TRBJ2-3, with TRBD2 matching over 10 bases. CDR3 length equals 16 residues. The V gene end was trimmed by 0 bases and the J gene end by 1 base; junction bases not matched to a gene: 2. Looked up from germline, CDR1 is SGDLS and CDR2 is YYNGEE. This CDR3 is CASSVGLAGGTDTQYF. The DNA of the CDR3 is TGTGCCAGCAGCGTAGGGCTAGCGGGGGGCACAGATACGCAGTATTTT. Drawing the rest from reference TRBV9 and TRBJ2-3, the complete variable domain is DSGVTQTPKHLITATGQRVTLRCSPRSGDLSVYWYQQSLDQGLQFLIQYYNGEERAKGNILERFSAQQFPDLHSELNLSSLELGDSALYFCASSVGLAGGTDTQYFGPGTRLTVL.

V usage is TRBV27 and J usage is TRBJ1-1; D not certain. The ends were cut back, 2 bases at V and 8 bases at J, with 12 bases in the middle. Germline CDR1 is MNHEY and CDR2 is SMNVEV (reference sequence). This CDR3 comprises 13 residues. The CDR3 bases are TGTGCCAGCAGTTTAGGAGGAGACCTCGAAGCTTTCTTT. It is translated as CASSLGGDLEAFF.

V and J are TRBV2 and TRBJ1-2; TRBD1 is a possible D gene (5 bases). CDR3 length: 15 amino acids. Germline values: CDR1 SNHLY, CDR2 FYNNEI. V lost 8 bases to trimming and J lost 5 bases, with 21 bases between them. This CDR3 is CASLPRQTPAYGYTF. CDR3 nucleotide sequence: TGTGCCAGCCTACCCAGACAGACGCCGGCTTATGGCTACACCTTC.

The chain employs TRBV6-1 and TRBJ1-6; no reliable D call. The germline gives CDR1 MNHNS, CDR2 SASEGT. The CDR3 sequence is 12 residues long. Trimming pared 2 bases from V and 9 bases from J, leaving 5 bases between. CDR3 nucleotide sequence: TGTGCCAGCAGTGAAATCAGTTCACCCCTCCACTTT. It yields the protein CASSEISSPLHF.

The chain recombines TRBV5-1 with TRBJ1-6; perhaps TRBD1 as D (6 bases). With 4 bases removed from V and 7 bases from J, the gap between germline ends came to 15 bases. The CDR3 length is 15 residues. Germline CDR1 reads SGHRS; CDR2 reads YFSETQ. The CDR3 DNA is TGCGCCAGCAGCGGGATACAGGGAAGGAATTCACCCCTCCACTTT. This sequence encodes CASSGIQGRNSPLHF.